These 21 T cell receptor beta chains were all obtained from the same sample, sequenced in a study of OX40 agonist ivuxolimab in advanced cancers. The receptor library was made with the immunoSEQ multiplex PCR assay. This is the immuneACCESS table as TCRdb keeps it, with only in-frame sequences that have V and J called. A part of the clones is gone; compared with another copy, unresolved V genes explain less than half, and the rest is unexplained. For this sample the table gives more than 9,500 clones, of which around 80% were detected only once. The ten largest clones represent about a tenth of the sample. The sequencing here drew on CD4+ or CD8+ T cells sorted from blood, taken in a trial of the OX40 agonist ivuxolimab. Source of these receptors: an adult with an advanced solid tumor such as melanoma, head and neck, liver or kidney cancer.

The DNA for the CDR3 is TGTGCCAGCAGCCCTGGTGGGGACTATGGCTACACCTTC. Its protein is CASSPGGDYGYTF. The genes are TRBV7-6 and TRBJ1-2; no reliable D call. The germline gives CDR1 SGHVS, CDR2 FNYEAQ. CDR3 length: 13 amino acids. The V and J ends lost 5 bases and 3 bases respectively, with 10 bases between them.

The J gene is TRBJ1-1, the V gene TRBV7-9; no firm D call. V lost 0 bases and J lost 4, with 0 bases in between. The CDR3 contains 11 residues. Germline V gene sequence: CDR1 SEHNR, CDR2 FQNEAQ (reference sequence). CDR3 region: CASSLATEAFF. For the CDR3, the DNA is TGTGCCAGCAGCTTAGCCACTGAAGCTTTCTTT.

The rearrangement links TRBV13 to TRBJ1-2, with TRBD1 matching 10 bases. V lost 5 bases and J lost 4; bases outside the gene matches: 7. CDR3 size: 15 residues. In germline, CDR1 is PRHDT, CDR2 FYEKMQ (reference sequence). CDR3: CASSGWTGGLYGYTF. CDR3 coding DNA: TGTGCCAGCAGCGGGTGGACAGGGGGACTCTATGGCTACACCTTC.

This sequence joins TRBV2 and TRBJ1-2, with D unresolved. This CDR3 spans 12 amino acids. Trimming stripped 3 bases from V and 4 bases from J, with 6 bases between. Per the germline V gene, CDR1 is SNHLY and CDR2 is FYNNEI. CDR3 amino acids: CASSDRGYGYTF. The CDR3 DNA follows: TGTGCCAGCAGTGACCGGGGCTATGGCTACACCTTC.

This clone has only a few counts. The V and J genes are TRBV7-8 and TRBJ2-5; TRBD1 aligns across 7 bases. The germline V gene has CDR1 SGHVS and CDR2 FQNEAQ. The CDR3 loop spans 17 amino acids. The junction had 13 bases not matched to a gene; V was cut back by 4 bases and J by 2 bases. The CDR3 coding sequence is TGTGCCAGCAGCTGGAGCCCAGGGACAGAACTACAAGAGACCCAGTACTTC. Encoded protein: CASSWSPGTELQETQYF.

The chain couples TRBV12-5 to TRBJ2-1; D might be TRBD1 (5 bases). This CDR3 spans 15 amino acids. Trimming cost V 6 bases and J 3 bases, with 15 bases left between them. From germline, CDR1 is LGHNT and CDR2 FRNRAP. CDR3 DNA: TGTGCTAGTGGCCCGGCAGGGTCCCTCTACAATGAGCAGTTCTTC. Its protein is CASGPAGSLYNEQFF. The full variable domain, with the rest looked up from reference TRBV12-5 and TRBJ2-1, is DARVTQTPRHKVTEMGQEVTMRCQPILGHNTVFWYRQTMMQGLELLAYFRNRAPLDDSGMPKDRFSAEMPDATLATLKIQPSEPRDSAVYFCASGPAGSLYNEQFFGPGTRLTVL.

This chain uses TRBV7-8 with TRBJ2-3; tentatively, D is TRBD1 (5 bases). The CDR3 is made up of 14 amino acids. Germline V gives CDR1 SGHVS, CDR2 FQNEAQ. V gave up 2 bases and J gave up 1 base, with 7 bases separating them. The CDR3 DNA reads as TGTGCCAGCAGCTTAAGGGGCGGCACAGATACGCAGTATTTT. Protein sequence: CASSLRGGTDTQYF.

The chain recombines TRBV27 with TRBJ2-2; D not resolved. The CDR3 is 13 residues long. Germline CDR1 and CDR2: MNHEY and SMNVEV (reference sequence). The V end was cut by 1 base, the J end by 7 bases, with 7 bases between. The CDR3 spells CASSLFVFGELFF. The CDR3 nucleotides read TGTGCCAGCAGTTTATTTGTATTCGGGGAGCTGTTTTTT.

The chain carries TRBV7-9 and TRBJ1-3; unclear D gene. The CDR3 spans 15 residues. The germline V and J ends were trimmed by 3 bases and 0 bases, with 9 bases remaining between them. Germline CDR1 reads SEHNR; CDR2 reads FQNEAQ (reference sequence). CDR3 DNA sequence: TGTGCCAGCAGCTTTGTTGCAGACTCTGGAAACACCATATATTTT. As protein: CASSFVADSGNTIYF.

The rearrangement links TRBV27 to TRBJ2-1; maybe TRBD2 (6 bases). V lost 10 bases and J 3 bases, leaving 13 bases between the germline ends. The CDR3 contains 13 residues. Germline V gives CDR1 MNHEY, CDR2 SMNVEV (reference sequence). This CDR3 is CATGGVVYNEQFF. The CDR3 DNA reads TGTGCCACCGGGGGAGTAGTCTACAATGAGCAGTTCTTC.

The rearrangement links TRBV19 to TRBJ2-1, with 7 positions matching TRBD1. The V and J ends lost 3 bases and 2 bases, in that order; junction bases with no gene match: 10. The CDR3 runs 17 residues. Per germline, CDR1 LNHDA and CDR2 SQIVND (reference sequence). The CDR3 reads CASSIYPGTAAYNEQFF. CDR3 nucleotides: TGTGCCAGTAGTATTTACCCCGGGACAGCAGCCTACAATGAGCAGTTCTTC.

The genes are TRBV9 and TRBJ2-1; 8 bases fit TRBD1. The J segment lost 4 bases and the V segment lost 4 bases, leaving 22 bases of the junction unmatched. Germline lookup yields CDR1 SGDLS and CDR2 YYNGEE. The CDR3 consists of 20 residues. The CDR3 DNA sequence: TGTGCCAGCAGCCACACCAGGGGGCGCGAGGCTAACCCTCCTTACAATGAGCAGTTCTTC. It encodes CASSHTRGREANPPYNEQFF.

Remarks on this clone: A junction end diverges from the germline sequence, so it may reflect a read error. DNA of the CDR3: TGTGCCAGCAGTTACTCAGGGGTGGCAACTAATGAAAAACTGTTTTTT. As protein: CASSYSGVATNEKLFF. The chain is built from TRBV10-3 and TRBJ1-4, with TRBD1 as a possible D gene (6 bases). The CDR3 is 16 amino acids. Germline V gene data show CDR1 as ENHRY and CDR2 as SYGVKD.

The chain carries TRBV6-5 and TRBJ1-3; weak D call: TRBD1 (5 bases). Between the trimmed V and J ends, which lost 8 bases and 4 bases, there was a span of 9 bases. The germline CDR1 and CDR2 sequences are MNHEY and SVGAGI. The CDR3 is 12 residues long. In DNA, the CDR3 is TGTGCCAGCGGGCGACAGGGAAACACCATATATTTT. Amino acids: CASGRQGNTIYF.

The CDR3 protein is CASSRQGQGNTIYF. For the CDR3, the DNA is TGTGCCAGCTCACGACAGGGGCAAGGAAACACCATATATTTT. The chain couples TRBV18 to TRBJ1-3, with 8 bases lining up with TRBD1. The CDR3 consists of 14 residues. Germline V gene sequence: CDR1 KGHSH, CDR2 LQKENI. V was clipped by 4 bases and J by 4 bases; unmatched bases: 3.

V gene TRBV19 combines with J gene TRBJ2-1; 8 bases map to TRBD2. Germline CDR1 LNHDA, CDR2 SQIVND (reference sequence). V shed 6 bases, J shed 6 bases, and the junction held 4 bases outside the gene matches. The CDR3 loop spans 13 amino acids. For the CDR3, the DNA is TGTGCCAGTAGCGACCGGGGGGGCAATGAGCAGTTCTTC. This sequence encodes CASSDRGGNEQFF. Full variable domain (rest looked up from reference TRBV19 and TRBJ2-1): DGGITQSPKYLFRKEGQNVTLSCEQNLNHDAMYWYRQDPGQGLRLIYYSQIVNDFQKGDIAEGYSVSREKKESFPLTVTSAQKNPTAFYLCASSDRGGNEQFFGPGTRLTVL.

The chain uses TRBV27 and TRBJ1-1; D unclear. CDR1 and CDR2 (germline): MNHEY, SMNVEV (reference sequence). With 6 bases removed from V and 4 bases from J, the gap between germline ends came to 12 bases. This CDR3 has 13 amino acids. The CDR3 coding sequence is TGTGCCAGCAGCGCTAAGATCAGCACTGAAGCTTTCTTT. Amino acids: CASSAKISTEAFF.

This clone appeared a single time. The gene calls are TRBV4-2 and TRBJ1-5; no clear D. Trimming took off 0 bases at V and 5 bases at J, with 14 bases between the two ends. This CDR3 contains 16 residues. Germline values: CDR1 LGHNA, CDR2 YNFKEQ. The CDR3 DNA sequence: TGTGCCAGCAGCCAAGATTCGGGTGGAGACTATCAGCCCCAGCATTTT. Its protein product is CASSQDSGGDYQPQHF.

The chain combines TRBV19 with TRBJ1-6; perhaps TRBD1 as D (5 bases). This CDR3 contains 15 residues. Germline CDR1 and CDR2: LNHDA and SQIVND (reference sequence). The ends were cut back, 4 bases at V and 6 bases at J, with 13 bases in the middle. DNA of the CDR3: TGTGCCAGTAGTACCGTGACAGTATCTAATTCACCCCTCCACTTT. It codes for CASSTVTVSNSPLHF.

CDR3 region: CASSPVGGYGYTF. CDR3 bases: TGTGCCAGCAGTCCCGTGGGGGGCTATGGCTACACCTTC. V and J are TRBV6-5 and TRBJ1-2, with D maybe TRBD1 (5 bases). Germline CDR1 reads MNHEY; CDR2 reads SVGAGI. Deletions cut 5 bases from V and 4 bases from J, with 11 bases between. The CDR3 length is 13 residues.

The chain joins TRBV7-9 to TRBJ1-5; D remains ambiguous. Germline V lookup: CDR1 SEHNR, CDR2 FQNEAQ (reference sequence). There are 12 residues in the CDR3. The V and J ends lost 1 base and 7 bases respectively, with 5 bases between them. CDR3 nucleotides: TGTGCCAGCAGCTTAGGAGAGCAGCCCCAGCATTTT. It codes for CASSLGEQPQHF.